This T cell receptor beta chain was found in a study of Ad26.COV2.S vaccination and SARS-CoV-2 variants. Across the whole study: Donor allocation was to the COV1001 Ad26.COV2.S trial arm. Study-wide points: Whether participants received vaccine or placebo, their non-spike TCR breadth was similar.

Treatment in this sample: around 19 received Ad26.COV2.S at low or high dose, single or two shots; roughly five received placebo; per-sample allocation not given. Samples were taken on day 63 after the first vaccine or placebo injection. Concerning this clone: Its target is not known.

Sequencing was performed with immunoSEQ multiplex PCR; in TCRdb, only in-frame clones are kept and a portion is missing. Among 430,000 or so clones listed, 89% were seen once. The sample here was peripheral blood, taken in a trial of Ad26.COV2.S vaccine versus placebo. The clonotype was recovered from a person aged 18-65 years who received the Ad26.COV2.S COVID-19 vaccine or a placebo.

The CDR3 coding sequence is TGTGCCAGCAGTCCGGACAGGGGGAATTCACCCCTCCACTTT. Its translation is CASSPDRGNSPLHF. V and J are TRBV2 and TRBJ1-6; TRBD1 agrees at 10 bases. Germline V gene data show CDR1 as SNHLY and CDR2 as FYNNEI. This CDR3 has 14 amino acids. Trimming at V came to 5 bases and at J to 7 bases, leaving 2 bases not matched to a gene.